This record looks at one T cell receptor beta chain sequence and its context. Trimming stripped 2 bases from V and 7 bases from J, with 15 bases between. Germline values: CDR1 SGHVS, CDR2 FNYEAQ. The CDR3 extends over 15 amino acids. The sample comes from a study of shared clonotypes between healthy human individuals. Genomic DNA, for the unsorted samples, came from tens of millions of PBMCs. Clones were sequenced by immunoSEQ multiplex PCR, and TCRdb holds only the in-frame ones, with some missing. The sample includes 400,000 to 600,000 clones, around 75% seen only once; the top ten take about 12%. The rearrangement links TRBV7-6 to TRBJ2-1, with a weak D call TRBD2 (6 bases). The receptor was isolated from a woman aged 40 to 50 in good health. Some clones in this sample may be carry-over from other donors' samples. Sequenced: PBMCs. The CDR3 nucleotides read TGTGCCAGCAGCTTACCCCCCGGGACTCCAAATGAGCAGTTCTTC. Amino acid sequence: CASSLPPGTPNEQFF.